Presented here are 15 T cell receptor beta chains from one specimen sequenced in a study of control samples from healthy donors and cancer patients. Repertoires were generated with immunoSEQ multiplex PCR, while TCRdb's copy carries only in-frame clones and drops some. Of around 140,000 clones in the sample, 80% to 95% are singletons; the top ten hold more than 5%. Sequencing used blood. Receptors were obtained from a man between 18 and 29 years old in good health.

The chain joins TRBV27 to TRBJ2-7; no clear D gene. CDR3 length: 13 residues. Trimming took off 8 bases at V and 6 bases at J, with 17 bases between the two ends. The germline V gene encodes CDR1 MNHEY and CDR2 SMNVEV (reference sequence). DNA for the CDR3: TGTGCCAGCTATACCGGGTCGACGGGCGAGCAGTACTTC. Translated, it gives CASYTGSTGEQYF.

V and J are TRBV4-3 and TRBJ2-5; D may match TRBD1 or TRBD2 (5 bases each). The V end was cut by 1 base, the J end by 7 bases, with 10 bases between. The CDR3 loop spans 13 amino acids. Germline loops: CDR1 LGHNA, CDR2 YSLEER. The CDR3: CASSQGRAGTQYF. In DNA form, the CDR3 reads TGCGCCAGCAGCCAAGGCAGGGCGGGGACCCAGTACTTC.

The chain is built from TRBV5-6 and TRBJ1-1, with D perhaps TRBD1 (5 bases). This CDR3 is built from 16 residues. V was cut by 4 bases and J by 7 bases, with 23 bases left in between. The germline gives CDR1 SGHDT, CDR2 YYEEEE. This chain's CDR3 is CASSPGLAQVRSEAFF. DNA of the CDR3: TGTGCCAGCAGCCCTGGACTTGCACAGGTGCGGAGTGAAGCTTTCTTT.

CDR3 in amino acids: CASSQVVGPTGDTQYF. In DNA form, the CDR3 reads TGTGCCAGCAGCCAAGTGGTGGGACCAACAGGAGATACGCAGTATTTT. The rearrangement joins TRBV4-2 to TRBJ2-3; D could derive from TRBD1 or TRBD2 (5 bases each). Germline V lookup: CDR1 LGHNA, CDR2 YNFKEQ. V was trimmed by 1 base and J by 5 bases, leaving 16 bases between them. CDR3 length: 16 amino acids.

V and J are TRBV21-1 and TRBJ1-6. TRBV21-1 is annotated as a pseudogene. The CDR3 is made up of 11 amino acids. In nucleotides, the CDR3 is TGTGCCAGCAGCCAGGACTCGACCCTCCACTTT. This encodes CASSQDSTLHF.

The genes are TRBV19 and TRBJ1-1; TRBD1 aligns across 7 bases. The CDR3 covers 14 residues. Germline CDR1 and CDR2: LNHDA and SQIVND (reference sequence). The junction had 6 bases not matched to a gene; V was cut back by 8 bases and J by 0 bases. CDR3 protein: CASDQGGMNTEAFF. The CDR3 bases are TGTGCCAGTGACCAGGGGGGGATGAACACTGAAGCTTTCTTT.

The chain is built from TRBV6-1 and TRBJ2-2; D uncertain. This CDR3 is built from 12 residues. Germline-derived CDR1 and CDR2 are MNHNS and SASEGT. V shed 3 bases and J shed 6 bases, with 5 bases lying between them. The DNA for the CDR3 is TGTGCCAGCAGTGAGACGGCCGGGGAGCTGTTTTTT. Translating it yields CASSETAGELFF.

The V call is TRBV29-1, the J call TRBJ1-5; 10 bases are shared with TRBD1. V lost 4 bases, J lost 11 bases, and 8 bases stayed unmatched. Germline CDR1 and CDR2: SQVTM and ANQGSEA. There are 13 residues in the CDR3. CDR3 residues: CSVAGTGAQAQHF. The CDR3 DNA reads TGCAGCGTTGCCGGGACAGGGGCCCAGGCCCAGCATTTT.

The chain combines TRBV6-6 with TRBJ1-4; D gene ambiguous. The germline V gene has CDR1 MNHNY and CDR2 SVGAGI (reference sequence). V was trimmed by 3 bases and J by 8 bases, leaving 10 bases between them. The CDR3 loop spans 13 amino acids. The CDR3 protein is CASSYTQWEKLFF. CDR3 bases: TGTGCCAGCAGTTATACTCAGTGGGAAAAACTGTTTTTT.

In regard to this clone: The junction departs from germline at one end; a sequencing error may be responsible. The chain couples TRBV28 to TRBJ2-2, with TRBD1 identical over 7 bases. The CDR3 extends over 18 amino acids. Germline loops: CDR1 MDHEN, CDR2 SYDVKM. The CDR3, as DNA: TGTGCCAGCAGTCCACATAACCCCGGGACAGCGAACACCGAGGAGCTGTTTTTT. The encoded protein is CASSPHNPGTANTEELFF.

The chain employs TRBV3-1 (or the pseudogene TRBV3-2) and TRBJ1-1, with no clear D. V lost 0 bases to trimming and J lost 3 bases, with 8 bases between them. Per the germline V gene, CDR1 is LGHDT and CDR2 is YNNKEL (reference sequence). CDR3 size: 14 residues. The CDR3 sequence is CASSQDSVHTEAFF. As DNA, the CDR3 is TGTGCCAGCAGCCAAGATTCCGTCCACACTGAAGCTTTCTTT.

V and J are TRBV6-5 and TRBJ1-6, with D unclear. Deletions cut 6 bases from V and 0 bases from J, with 6 bases between. CDR3 length: 14 amino acids. The germline CDR1 and CDR2 sequences are MNHEY and SVGAGI. The CDR3 DNA follows: TGTGCCAGCAGCTCCATCTCCTATAATTCACCCCTCCACTTT. It codes for CASSSISYNSPLHF.

The chain uses TRBV27 and TRBJ2-3; 8 bases agree with TRBD2. Germline lookup yields CDR1 MNHEY and CDR2 SMNVEV (reference sequence). V dropped 6 bases and J dropped 0; count of bases not matched to a gene: 5. The CDR3 has 15 residues. CDR3 residues: CASSYSGASTDTQYF. The CDR3 DNA reads TGTGCCAGCAGCTATAGCGGGGCTAGCACAGATACGCAGTATTTT.

The V gene is TRBV5-4, the J gene TRBJ2-2; 7 nucleotides line up with TRBD1. V shed 7 bases and J 4 bases; nucleotides not matched to a gene: 13. The germline CDR1 and CDR2 sequences are SGHNT and YYREEE (reference sequence). There are 16 residues in the CDR3. CDR3 nucleotide sequence: TGTGCCAGCCGAGGTGTAGGGGGCTTGGGCACCGGGGAGCTGTTTTTT. Translating gives CASRGVGGLGTGELFF.

For this clone: Other DNA sequences within the sample encode an identical CDR3. This rearrangement joins TRBV19 to TRBJ1-1; unclear D gene. The germline V gene encodes CDR1 LNHDA and CDR2 SQIVND (reference sequence). There are 12 residues in the CDR3. Trimming stripped 1 base from V and 4 bases from J, with 4 bases between. The CDR3 region is CASSIGSTEAFF. The CDR3 DNA reads TGTGCCAGTAGTATAGGGAGCACTGAAGCTTTCTTT.